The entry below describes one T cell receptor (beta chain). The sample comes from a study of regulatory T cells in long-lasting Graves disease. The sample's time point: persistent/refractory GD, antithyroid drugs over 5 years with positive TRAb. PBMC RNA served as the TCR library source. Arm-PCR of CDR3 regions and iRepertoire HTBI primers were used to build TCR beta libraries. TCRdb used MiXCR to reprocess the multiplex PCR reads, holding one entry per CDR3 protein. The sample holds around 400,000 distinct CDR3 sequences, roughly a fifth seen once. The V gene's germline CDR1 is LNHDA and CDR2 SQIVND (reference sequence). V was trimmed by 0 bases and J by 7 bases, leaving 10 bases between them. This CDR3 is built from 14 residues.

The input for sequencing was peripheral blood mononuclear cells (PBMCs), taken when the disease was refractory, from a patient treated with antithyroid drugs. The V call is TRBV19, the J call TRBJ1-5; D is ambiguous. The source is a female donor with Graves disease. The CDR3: CASSIDRTEQPQHF. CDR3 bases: TGTGCCAGTAGTATAGACAGGACGGAACAGCCCCAGCATTTT.